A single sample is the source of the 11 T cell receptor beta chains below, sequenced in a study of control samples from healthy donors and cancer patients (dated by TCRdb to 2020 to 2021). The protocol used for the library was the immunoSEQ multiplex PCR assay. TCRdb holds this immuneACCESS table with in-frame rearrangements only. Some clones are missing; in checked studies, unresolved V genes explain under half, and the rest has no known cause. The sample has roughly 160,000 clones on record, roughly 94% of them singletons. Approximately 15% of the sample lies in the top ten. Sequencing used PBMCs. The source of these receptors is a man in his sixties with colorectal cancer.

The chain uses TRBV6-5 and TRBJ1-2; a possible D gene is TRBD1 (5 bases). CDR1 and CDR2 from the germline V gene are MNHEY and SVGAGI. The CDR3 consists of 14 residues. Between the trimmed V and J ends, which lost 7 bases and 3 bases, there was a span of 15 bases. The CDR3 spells CASTPKVRDYGYTF. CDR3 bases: TGTGCCAGCACCCCCAAGGTCAGGGACTATGGCTACACCTTC.

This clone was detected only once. CDR3 DNA: TGTGCCAGCAGCTCCACTCGGGGGGGGAACACTGAAGCTTTCTTT. This encodes CASSSTRGGNTEAFF. J is TRBJ1-1 and V is TRBV7-9; D might be TRBD1 (5 bases). Germline V gives CDR1 SEHNR, CDR2 FQNEAQ (reference sequence). This CDR3 comprises 15 residues. The V and J ends lost 4 bases and 1 base respectively, with 13 bases between them.

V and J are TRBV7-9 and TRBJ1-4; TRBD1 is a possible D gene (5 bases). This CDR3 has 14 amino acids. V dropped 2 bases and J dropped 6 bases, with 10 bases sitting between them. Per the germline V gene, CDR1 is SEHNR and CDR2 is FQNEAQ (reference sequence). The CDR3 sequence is CASSLQGLDEKLFF. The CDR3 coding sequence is TGTGCCAGCAGCTTACAGGGCCTGGATGAAAAACTGTTTTTT.

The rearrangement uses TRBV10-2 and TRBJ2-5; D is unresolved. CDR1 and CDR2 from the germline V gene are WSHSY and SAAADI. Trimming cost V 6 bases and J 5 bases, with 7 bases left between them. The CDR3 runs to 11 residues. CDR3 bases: TGCGCCAGCAGGGTCCAGGAGACCCAGTACTTC. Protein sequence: CASRVQETQYF.

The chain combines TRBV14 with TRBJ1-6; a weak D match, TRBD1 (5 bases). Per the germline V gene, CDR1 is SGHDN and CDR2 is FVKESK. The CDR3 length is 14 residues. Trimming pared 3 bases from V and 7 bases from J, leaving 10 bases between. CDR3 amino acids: CASSQGLINSPLHF. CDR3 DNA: TGTGCCAGCAGCCAGGGACTGATAAATTCACCCCTCCACTTT.

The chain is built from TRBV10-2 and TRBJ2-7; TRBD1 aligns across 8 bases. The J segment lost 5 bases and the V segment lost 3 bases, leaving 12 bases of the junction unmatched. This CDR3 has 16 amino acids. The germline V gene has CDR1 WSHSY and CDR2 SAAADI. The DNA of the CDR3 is TGCGCCAGCAGTGATCTTGGACAGGGACAATCTCACGAGCAGTACTTC. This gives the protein CASSDLGQGQSHEQYF.

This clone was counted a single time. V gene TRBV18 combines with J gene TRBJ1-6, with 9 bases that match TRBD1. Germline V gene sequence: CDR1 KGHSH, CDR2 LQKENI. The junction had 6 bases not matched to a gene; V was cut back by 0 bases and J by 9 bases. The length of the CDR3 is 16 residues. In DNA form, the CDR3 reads TGTGCCAGCTCACCACCCTGGACAGGGGCGGGTTCACCCCTCCACTTT. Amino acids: CASSPPWTGAGSPLHF.

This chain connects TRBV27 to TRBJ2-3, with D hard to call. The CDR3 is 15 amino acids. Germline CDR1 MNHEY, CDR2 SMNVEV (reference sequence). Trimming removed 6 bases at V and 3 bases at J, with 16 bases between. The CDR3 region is CASSQVGLLTDTQYF. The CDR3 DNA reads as TGTGCCAGCAGCCAAGTAGGCCTGCTGACAGATACGCAGTATTTT.

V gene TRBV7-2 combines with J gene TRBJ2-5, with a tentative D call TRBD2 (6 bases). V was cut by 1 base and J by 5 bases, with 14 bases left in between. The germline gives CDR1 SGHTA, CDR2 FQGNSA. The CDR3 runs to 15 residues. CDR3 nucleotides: TGTGCCAGCAGCTTAGAGAGAGGGAGGATGGAGACCCAGTACTTC. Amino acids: CASSLERGRMETQYF.

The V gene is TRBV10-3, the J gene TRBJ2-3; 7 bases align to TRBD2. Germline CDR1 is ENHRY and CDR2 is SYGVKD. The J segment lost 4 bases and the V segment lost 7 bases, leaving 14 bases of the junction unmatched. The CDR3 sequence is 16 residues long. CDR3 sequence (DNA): TGTGCCATCACCCAAGGGGTGGGGGGGGTCGCAGATACGCAGTATTTT. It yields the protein CAITQGVGGVADTQYF.

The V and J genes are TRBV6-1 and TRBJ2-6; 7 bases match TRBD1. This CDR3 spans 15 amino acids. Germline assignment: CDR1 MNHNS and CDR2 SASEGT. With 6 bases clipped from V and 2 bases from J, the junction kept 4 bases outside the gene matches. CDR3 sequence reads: CASRNRGTGANVLTF. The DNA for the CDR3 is TGTGCCAGCAGGAACAGGGGAACTGGGGCCAACGTCCTGACTTTC.